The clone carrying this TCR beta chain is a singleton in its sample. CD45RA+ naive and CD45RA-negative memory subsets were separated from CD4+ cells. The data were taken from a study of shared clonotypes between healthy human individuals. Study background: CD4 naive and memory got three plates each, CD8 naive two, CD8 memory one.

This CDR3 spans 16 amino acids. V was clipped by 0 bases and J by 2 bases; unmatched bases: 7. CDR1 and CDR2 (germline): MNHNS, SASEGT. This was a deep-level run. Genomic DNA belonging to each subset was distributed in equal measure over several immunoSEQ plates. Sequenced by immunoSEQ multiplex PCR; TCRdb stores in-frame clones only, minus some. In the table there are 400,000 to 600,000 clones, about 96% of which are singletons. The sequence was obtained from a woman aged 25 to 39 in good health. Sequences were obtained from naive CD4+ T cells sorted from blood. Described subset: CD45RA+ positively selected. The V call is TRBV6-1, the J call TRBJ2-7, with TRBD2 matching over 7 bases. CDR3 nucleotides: TGTGCCAGCAGTGAAGCGTGGCTAGCGGACACCTACGAGCAGTACTTC. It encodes CASSEAWLADTYEQYF.